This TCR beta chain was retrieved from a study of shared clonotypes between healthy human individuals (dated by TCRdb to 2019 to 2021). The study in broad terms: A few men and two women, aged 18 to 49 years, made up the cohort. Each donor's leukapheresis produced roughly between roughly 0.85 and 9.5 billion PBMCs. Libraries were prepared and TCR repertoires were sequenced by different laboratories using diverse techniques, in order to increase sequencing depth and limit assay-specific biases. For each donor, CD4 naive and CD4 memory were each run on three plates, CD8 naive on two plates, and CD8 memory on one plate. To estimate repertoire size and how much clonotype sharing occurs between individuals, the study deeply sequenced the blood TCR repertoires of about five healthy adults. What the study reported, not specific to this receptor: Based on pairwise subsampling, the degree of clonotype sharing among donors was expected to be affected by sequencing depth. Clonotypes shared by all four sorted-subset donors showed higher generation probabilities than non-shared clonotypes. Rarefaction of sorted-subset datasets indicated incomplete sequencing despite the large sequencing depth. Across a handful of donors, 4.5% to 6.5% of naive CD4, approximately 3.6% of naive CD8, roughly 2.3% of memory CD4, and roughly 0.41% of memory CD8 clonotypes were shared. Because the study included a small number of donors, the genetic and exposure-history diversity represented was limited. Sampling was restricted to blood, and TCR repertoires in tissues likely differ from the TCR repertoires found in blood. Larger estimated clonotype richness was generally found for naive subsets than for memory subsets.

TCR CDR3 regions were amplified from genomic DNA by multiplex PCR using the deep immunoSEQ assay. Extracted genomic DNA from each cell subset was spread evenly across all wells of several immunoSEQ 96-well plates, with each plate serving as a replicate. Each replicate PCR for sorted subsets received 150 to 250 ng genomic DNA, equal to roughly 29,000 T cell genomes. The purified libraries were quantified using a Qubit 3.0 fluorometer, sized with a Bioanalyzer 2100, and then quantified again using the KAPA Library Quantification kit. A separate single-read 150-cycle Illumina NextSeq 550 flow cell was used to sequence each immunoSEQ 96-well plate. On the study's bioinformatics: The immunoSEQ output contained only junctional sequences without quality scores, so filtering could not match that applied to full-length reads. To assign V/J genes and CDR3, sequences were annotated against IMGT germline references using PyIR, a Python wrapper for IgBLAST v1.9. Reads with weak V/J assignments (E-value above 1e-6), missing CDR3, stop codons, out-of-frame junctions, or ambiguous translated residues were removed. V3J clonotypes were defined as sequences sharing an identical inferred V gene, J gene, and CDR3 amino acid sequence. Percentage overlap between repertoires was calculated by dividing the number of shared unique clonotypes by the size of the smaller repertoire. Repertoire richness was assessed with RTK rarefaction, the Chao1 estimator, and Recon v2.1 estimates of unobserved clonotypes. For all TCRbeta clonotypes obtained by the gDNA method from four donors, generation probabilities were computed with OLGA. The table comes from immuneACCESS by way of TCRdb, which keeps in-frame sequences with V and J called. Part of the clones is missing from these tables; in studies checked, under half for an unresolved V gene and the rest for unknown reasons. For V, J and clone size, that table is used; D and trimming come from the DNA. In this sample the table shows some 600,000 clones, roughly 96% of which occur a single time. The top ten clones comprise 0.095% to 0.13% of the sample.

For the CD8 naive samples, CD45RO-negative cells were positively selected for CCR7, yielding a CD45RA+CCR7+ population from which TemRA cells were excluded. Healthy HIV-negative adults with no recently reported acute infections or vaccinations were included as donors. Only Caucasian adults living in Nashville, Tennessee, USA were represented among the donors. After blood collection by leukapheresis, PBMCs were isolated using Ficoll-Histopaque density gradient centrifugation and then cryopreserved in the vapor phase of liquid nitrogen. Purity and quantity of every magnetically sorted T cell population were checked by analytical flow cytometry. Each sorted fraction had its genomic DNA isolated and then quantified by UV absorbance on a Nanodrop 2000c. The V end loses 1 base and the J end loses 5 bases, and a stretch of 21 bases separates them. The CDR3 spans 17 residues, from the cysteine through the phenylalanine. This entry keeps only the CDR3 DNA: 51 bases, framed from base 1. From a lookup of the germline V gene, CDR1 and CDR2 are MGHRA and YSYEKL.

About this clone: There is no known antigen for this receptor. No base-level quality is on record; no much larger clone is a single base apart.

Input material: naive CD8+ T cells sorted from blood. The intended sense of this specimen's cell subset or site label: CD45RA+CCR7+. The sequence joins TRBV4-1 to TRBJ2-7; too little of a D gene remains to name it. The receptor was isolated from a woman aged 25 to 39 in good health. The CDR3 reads CASSQGDGPRPMDEQYF. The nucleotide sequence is TGCGCCAGCAGCCAAGGCGATGGGCCACGACCTATGGACGAGCAGTACTTC.